This T cell receptor beta chain originates from a study of cytomegalovirus exposure and HLA in healthy donors. Study results and caveats: Rare TCR sequences dominated, though some public TCRs recurred in many donors.

TCRdb keeps only in-frame clones here, not all; method: immunoSEQ multiplex PCR. This table holds some 250,000 clones, approximately 83% found once. The V gene's germline CDR1 is SGHNT and CDR2 YYREEE (reference sequence). The CDR3 has 17 residues. The V and J ends lost 4 bases and 3 bases, in that order; junction bases with no gene match: 6. On this clone itself: Antigen unknown.

The chain uses TRBV5-4 and TRBJ2-3; 15 bases match TRBD2. The sequence came from a woman aged 25 to 45 in good health and CMV-seropositive. The sequencing input was PBMCs. The CDR3 sequence: CASSLGLAGGQTDTQYF. The CDR3 DNA reads as TGTGCCAGCAGCCTCGGACTAGCGGGAGGGCAGACAGATACGCAGTATTTT.